This TCR beta chain was captured by sequencing in a study of blood T cell repertoires in COVID-19. At the level of the study: Acute-phase and convalescent COVID-19 samples originated in the United States, Italy and Spain.

The CDR3 consists of 16 residues. The junction had 5 bases not matched to a gene; V was cut back by 2 bases and J by 1 base. The germline CDR1 and CDR2 sequences are MDHEN and SYDVKM. Per the original methods: Quantification of nucleated cells was approximated via reference gene primer amplification. The repertoire was sequenced with immunoSEQ multiplex PCR; TCRdb's copy has only in-frame clones and lacks some. Clone size and the V and J calls come from that table; the DNA yielded D and trimming. The table shows about 130,000 clones, with roughly 79% occurring only once. The specimen sequenced was peripheral blood. The receptor comes from a man older than 75 with acute or convalescent COVID-19. The chain employs TRBV28 and TRBJ1-5; 7 nucleotides line up with TRBD1. The CDR3 loop reads CASSLRRDSSNQPQHF. The CDR3, as DNA: TGTGCCAGCAGTTTACGCCGGGACAGCAGCAATCAGCCCCAGCATTTT.